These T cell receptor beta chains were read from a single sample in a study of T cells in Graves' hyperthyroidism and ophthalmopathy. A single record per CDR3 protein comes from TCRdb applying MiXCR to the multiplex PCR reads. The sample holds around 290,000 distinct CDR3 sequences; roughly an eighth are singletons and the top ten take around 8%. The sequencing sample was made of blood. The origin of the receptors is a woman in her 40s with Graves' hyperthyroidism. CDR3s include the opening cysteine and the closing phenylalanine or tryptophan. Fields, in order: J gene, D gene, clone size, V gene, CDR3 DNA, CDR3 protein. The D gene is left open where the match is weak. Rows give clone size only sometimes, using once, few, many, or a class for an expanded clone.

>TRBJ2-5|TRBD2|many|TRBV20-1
TGCAGTGCTAGGGGGCTAGCGGGAGTGGAGACCCAGTACTTC
CSARGLAGVETQYF
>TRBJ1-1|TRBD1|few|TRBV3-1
TGTGCCAGCAGCCAACGAGTCGGGACAGCCATGAACACTGAAGCTTTCTTT
CASSQRVGTAMNTEAFF
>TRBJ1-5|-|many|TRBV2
TGTGCCAGCAGTGACGAGGGGTATCAGCCCCAGCATTTT
CASSDEGYQPQHF
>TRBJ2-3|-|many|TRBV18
TGTGCCAGCTCACCGGACTACACAGATACGCAGTATTTT
CASSPDYTDTQYF
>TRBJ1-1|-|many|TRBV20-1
-
CSARDTGGTRLSLDKAAAFF
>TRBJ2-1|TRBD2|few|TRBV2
TGCGCCAGCAGCCCCGGGACTAGCGGGAATAGGGAGCAGTTCTTC
CASSPGTSGNREQFF
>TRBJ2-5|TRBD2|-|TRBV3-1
TGTGCCAGCAGCCAAGGACTAGCGGGACCTTGGGAGACCCAGTACTTC
CASSQGLAGPWETQYF
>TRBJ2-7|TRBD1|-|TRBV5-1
TGCGCCAGCAGCTTGGAGGCCGGGACAGCCTACGAGCAGTACTTC
CASSLEAGTAYEQYF
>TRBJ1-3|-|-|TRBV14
TGTGCCAGCAGCCAAGTTGATTTACAGTACGTAGAGGACTATACTCGAAACTCTGGAAACACCATATATTTT
CASSQVDLQYVEDYTRNSGNTIYF
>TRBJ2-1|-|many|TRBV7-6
TGTGCCAGCAGCTTAGGGTATGGAGGGAGTTTTGAGCAGTTCTTC
CASSLGYGGSFEQFF
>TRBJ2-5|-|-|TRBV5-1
TGCGCCAGCAGCTTTGAAAGGCAAGAGACCCAGTACTTC
CASSFERQETQYF
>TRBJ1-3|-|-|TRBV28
TGTGCCAGCAGCTCGGACAGCGGAGGAAACACCATATATTTT
CASSSDSGGNTIYF
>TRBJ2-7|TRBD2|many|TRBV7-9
TGTGCCAGCAGCCCTCGACGGACTAGCGGGAGGGTGGACGAGCAGTACTTC
CASSPRRTSGRVDEQYF
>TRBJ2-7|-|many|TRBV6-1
TGTGCCAGCAGTGAGGGCGGATACGAGCAGTACTTC
CASSEGGYEQYF
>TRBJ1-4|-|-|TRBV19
TGTGCCAGTAGTATTCAGGGTATCGGGGAAAAACTGTTTTTT
CASSIQGIGEKLFF
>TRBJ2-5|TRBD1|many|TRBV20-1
TGCAGTGCTGGCTCCTCAGGGGGCTCGGTTGAGACCCAGTACTTC
CSAGSSGGSVETQYF
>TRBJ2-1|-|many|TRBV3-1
TGTGCCAGCAGCTTTAGAGGGGGTACAGATGAGCAGTTCTTC
CASSFRGGTDEQFF
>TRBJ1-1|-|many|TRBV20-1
TGCAGTGCGGGAGGGGCCAGCGAGAACACTGAAGCTTTCTTT
CSAGGASENTEAFF
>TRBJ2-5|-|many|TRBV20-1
TGCAGTGCTCCCTCCCTTAGGGGAGTAGGAGAGACCCAGTACTTC
CSAPSLRGVGETQYF
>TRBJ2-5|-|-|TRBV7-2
TGTGCCAGCAGCATGGACAGACAAGAGACCCAGTACTTC
CASSMDRQETQYF
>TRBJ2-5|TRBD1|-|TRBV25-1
TGTGCCAGCAGCGGGACAGCGGACGAGACCCAGTACTTC
CASSGTADETQYF
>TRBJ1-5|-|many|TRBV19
TGTGCCAGTAGTTCCTCGAGCAATCAGCCCCAGCATTTT
CASSSSSNQPQHF
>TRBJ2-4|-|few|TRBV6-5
TGTGCCAGCAGTTACTCCAGAGACATTCAGTACTTC
CASSYSRDIQYF
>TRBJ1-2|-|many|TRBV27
TGTGCCAGCAGTCCCCAATTTCTGGGCTATGGCTACACCTTC
CASSPQFLGYGYTF
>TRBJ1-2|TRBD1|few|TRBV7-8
TGTGCCAGCAGCGTACTCACAGGGGGTGAGGGCTACACCTTC
CASSVLTGGEGYTF
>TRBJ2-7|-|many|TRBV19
TGTGCCAGTAGTATCTACGGAAGCTCCTACGAGCAGTACTTC
CASSIYGSSYEQYF
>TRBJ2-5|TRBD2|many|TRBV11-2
TGTGCCAGCAGCCAAACGGCAGCGGGAGGGCGAGAGACCCAGTACTTC
CASSQTAAGGRETQYF
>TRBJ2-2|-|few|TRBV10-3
TGTGCCATCAAGGACACCGGGGAGCTGTTTTTT
CAIKDTGELFF
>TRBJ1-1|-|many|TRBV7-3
TGTGCCAGCAGCCCATCTCAGGGGAACACTGAAGCTTTCTTT
CASSPSQGNTEAFF
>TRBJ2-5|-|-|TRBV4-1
TGCGCCAGCAGCCAACCTGGGACACCGTTCCAAGAGACCCAGTACTTC
CASSQPGTPFQETQYF
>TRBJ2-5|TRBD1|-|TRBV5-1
TGCGCCAGCAGCTTGGGGGACAGGTTCGGGGAGACCCAGTACTTC
CASSLGDRFGETQYF
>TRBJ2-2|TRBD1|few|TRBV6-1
TGTGCCAGCAGGGCGGACAGGGATAGATTAGCCGGGGAGCTGTTTTTT
CASRADRDRLAGELFF
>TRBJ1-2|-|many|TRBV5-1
TGCGCCAGCAGCTTGGAGGGGAGCTATGGCTACACCTTC
CASSLEGSYGYTF
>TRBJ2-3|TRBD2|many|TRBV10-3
TGTGCCATCAGAGGCGAGCGGGAGTTAACAGATACGCAGTATTTT
CAIRGERELTDTQYF
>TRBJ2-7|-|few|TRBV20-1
TGCAGTGCCCTGCTAATGGGAGGTGGCGAGCAGTACTTC
CSALLMGGGEQYF
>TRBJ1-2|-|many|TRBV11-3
TGTGCCAGCAGCGCGGACGGTGACTATGGCTACACCTTC
CASSADGDYGYTF
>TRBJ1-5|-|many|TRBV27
TGTGCCAGCAGTTTCATAAATCAGCCCCAGCATTTT
CASSFINQPQHF
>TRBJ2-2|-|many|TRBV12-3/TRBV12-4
TGTGCCAGCAGTAGCGCCGGGGAGCTGTTTTTT
CASSSAGELFF
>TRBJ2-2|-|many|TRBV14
TGTGCCAGCAGCCAAAGGGGGGGACAGAACACCGGGGAGCTGTTTTTT
CASSQRGGQNTGELFF
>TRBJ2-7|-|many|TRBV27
TGTGCCAGCAGTTTCCTAGACAGCTACGAGCAGTACTTC
CASSFLDSYEQYF
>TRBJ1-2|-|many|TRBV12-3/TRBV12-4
TGTGCCAGCAGTCCTCCAGGGAGAGGAGGCTACACCTTC
CASSPPGRGGYTF
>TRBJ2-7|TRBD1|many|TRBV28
TGTGCCAGCAGCCAACTCACAGGGGGCGAGGACGAGCAGTACTTC
CASSQLTGGEDEQYF
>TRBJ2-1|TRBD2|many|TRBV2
TGTGCCAGCAGTGCAGGACTAGCGGGCTACAATGAGCAGTTCTTC
CASSAGLAGYNEQFF
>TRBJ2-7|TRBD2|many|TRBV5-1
TGCGCCAGCAGCCCCCGGACTAGCAACGGCTACGAGCAGTACTTC
CASSPRTSNGYEQYF
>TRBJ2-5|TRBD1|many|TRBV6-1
TGTGCCAGCAGTGAACCGGGACAGGGTCGGACCCAGTACTTC
CASSEPGQGRTQYF
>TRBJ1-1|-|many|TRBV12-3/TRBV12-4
TGTGCCAGCAGTTTGGTTTTGTACACTGAAGCTTTCTTT
CASSLVLYTEAFF
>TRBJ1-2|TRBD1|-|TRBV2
TGTGCCAGCAGTGATATTGGACAGGCCAAGATCTATGGCTACACCTTC
CASSDIGQAKIYGYTF
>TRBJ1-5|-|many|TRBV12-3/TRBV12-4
TGTGCCAGCAGTCCCGATAATCAGCCCCAGCATTTT
CASSPDNQPQHF
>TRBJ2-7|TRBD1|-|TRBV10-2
TGCGCCAGCCGACCGGGACAGGGGAACTCCTACGAGCAGTACTTC
CASRPGQGNSYEQYF
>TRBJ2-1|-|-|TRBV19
TGTGCCAGTAGGCAAATGCCGGGGACCTACAATGAGCAGTTCTTC
CASRQMPGTYNEQFF
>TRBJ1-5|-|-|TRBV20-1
TGCAGTGCTAGAGGTTCGCACCACAATCATCCCCAGCATTTT
CSARGSHHNHPQHF
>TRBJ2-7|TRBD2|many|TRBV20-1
TGCAGTGCTCCTCTAGCGGGAGTGTCCTACGAGCAGTACTTC
CSAPLAGVSYEQYF
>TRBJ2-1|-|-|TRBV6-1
TGTGCCAGCAGTTGGAGGCAGGGGTCCCATGAGCAGTTCTTC
CASSWRQGSHEQFF
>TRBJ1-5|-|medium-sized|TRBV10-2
TGCGCCAGCAGTGTGTATAGCAATCAGCCCCAGCATTTT
CASSVYSNQPQHF
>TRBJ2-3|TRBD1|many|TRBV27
TGTGCCAGCAGTCCCCCCCTGGGGACAGGGGTAGATACGCAGTATTTT
CASSPPLGTGVDTQYF
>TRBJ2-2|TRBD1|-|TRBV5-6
TGTGCCAGCAGCTTGGGGACAGGGGGCACCGGGGAGCTGTTTTTT
CASSLGTGGTGELFF
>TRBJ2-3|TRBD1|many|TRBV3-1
TGTGCCAGCAGCCAAGAAGGGGGCGGAGATACGCAGTATTTT
CASSQEGGGDTQYF
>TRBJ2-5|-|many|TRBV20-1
TGCAGTGCTTGGCAGGGCCAAGAGACCCAGTACTTC
CSAWQGQETQYF
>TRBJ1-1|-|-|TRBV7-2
TGTGCCAGCAGCTTAGATATAGGGTGGGCTTTCTTT
CASSLDIGWAFF